The 4 T cell receptor beta chains given below trace back to one sample, sequenced in a study of blood T cell repertoires in COVID-19. Profiled with immunoSEQ multiplex PCR; TCRdb holds only in-frame clones, not every one. The sample carries roughly 6,600 clones, about nine tenths recorded once. The specimen sequenced was peripheral blood. The receptors were gathered from a human donor in a cohort sampled during active COVID-19. The donor label of this sample is uncertain.

The genes are TRBV20-1 and TRBJ1-1; 7 positions agree with TRBD1. V trimming: 3 bases; J trimming: 1 base; junction bases outside the gene matches: 11. The CDR3 extends over 16 amino acids. From germline, CDR1 is DFQATT and CDR2 SNEGSKA (reference sequence). The CDR3 sequence: CSASTHLRDRNTEAFF. As DNA, the CDR3 is TGCAGTGCTAGTACTCATTTGAGGGACAGGAACACTGAAGCTTTCTTT.

V gene TRBV19 combines with J gene TRBJ1-1; D not resolved. The CDR3 runs 15 residues. Trimming took 4 bases from V and 4 from J, leaving 16 bases between them. Germline V CDR1 and CDR2: LNHDA, SQIVND (reference sequence). This CDR3 reads CASSSPGRAGTEAFF. The CDR3 nucleotides read TGTGCCAGTAGTAGCCCCGGGAGGGCGGGCACTGAAGCTTTCTTT.

The chain uses TRBV6-1 and TRBJ1-1, with unresolved D. The CDR3 extends over 14 amino acids. The germline V gene has CDR1 MNHNS and CDR2 SASEGT. V was trimmed by 2 bases and J by 3 bases, leaving 10 bases between them. The CDR3 spells CASSELQPYTEAFF. The CDR3 bases are TGTGCCAGCAGTGAATTACAACCCTACACTGAAGCTTTCTTT.

The chain is built from TRBV19 and TRBJ1-5; a possible D gene is TRBD1 (6 bases). V shed 5 bases and J shed 5 bases, with 13 bases lying between them. The CDR3 contains 14 residues. CDR1 and CDR2 from the germline V gene are LNHDA and SQIVND (reference sequence). CDR3 sequence: CASSVYQGYQPQHF. The CDR3 DNA follows: TGTGCCAGTAGTGTTTATCAGGGGTATCAGCCCCAGCATTTT. The whole variable domain, remainder taken from reference TRBV19 and TRBJ1-5, is DGGITQSPKYLFRKEGQNVTLSCEQNLNHDAMYWYRQDPGQGLRLIYYSQIVNDFQKGDIAEGYSVSREKKESFPLTVTSAQKNPTAFYLCASSVYQGYQPQHFGDGTRLSIL.